This T cell receptor beta chain was sequenced for a study of T cells after yellow fever vaccination. Study-wide results and limits: Although most clonotypes did not, a small share appeared in both CD4 and CD8 compartments. The booster saw the reappearance of most primary-vaccination clones (roughly 96% CD4, roughly 87% CD8).

Germline CDR1 and CDR2: SQVTM and ANQGSEA. CDR3 length: 11 amino acids. Trimming shortened V by 6 bases and J by 3 bases, and 9 bases separated the two germline ends. This clonotype was seen ten or more times. Antigen unknown. Generation of TCR cDNA used 5'RACE template switching (which added a universal primer site and UMIs). MiXCR, applied by TCRdb to the 5' RACE reads, yields one record per CDR3 protein. The repertoire consists of some 350,000 distinct CDR3 sequences, with about 4% occurring once and the leading ten covering around 23%. The rearrangement uses TRBV29-1 and TRBJ2-7; perhaps TRBD2 as D (5 bases). This receptor was taken from a man aged 18 to 35 who received the YFV17D yellow fever vaccine. Sequenced material: PBMCs, taken 5 days after the yellow fever booster vaccination. The CDR3 DNA sequence: TGCAGCGTGAGGGCCGGCTACGAGCAGTACGTC. Protein sequence: CSVRAGYEQYV.